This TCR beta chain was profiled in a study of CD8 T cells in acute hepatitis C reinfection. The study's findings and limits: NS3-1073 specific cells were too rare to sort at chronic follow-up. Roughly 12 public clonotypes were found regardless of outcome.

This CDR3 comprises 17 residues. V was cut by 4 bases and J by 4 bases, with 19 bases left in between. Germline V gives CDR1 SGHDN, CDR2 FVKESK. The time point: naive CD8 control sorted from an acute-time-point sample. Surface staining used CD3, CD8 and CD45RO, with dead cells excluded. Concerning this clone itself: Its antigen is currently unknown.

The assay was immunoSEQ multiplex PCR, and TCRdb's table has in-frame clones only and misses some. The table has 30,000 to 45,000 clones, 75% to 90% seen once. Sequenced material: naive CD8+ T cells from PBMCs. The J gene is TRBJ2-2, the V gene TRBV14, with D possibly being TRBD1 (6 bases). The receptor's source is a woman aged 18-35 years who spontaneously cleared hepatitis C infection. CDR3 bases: TGTGCCAGCAGCCTACTACCGGCAGGGGCCTCCACCGGGGAGCTGTTTTTT. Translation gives CASSLLPAGASTGELFF.